Shown below are 11 T cell receptor beta chains from a single sample sequenced in a study of T cell changes during pregnancy in multiple sclerosis (dated by TCRdb to between 2017 and 2020). The protocol used for the library was the immunoSEQ multiplex PCR assay. TCRdb holds this immuneACCESS table with in-frame rearrangements only. Some clones are missing; in checked studies, unresolved V genes explain under half, and the rest has no known cause. Across this sample there are about 66,000 clones, with 90% to 95% seen only once. The leading ten clones occupy 5.3% of the sample. The source was CD8+ T cells from peripheral blood mononuclear cells, collected before pregnancy. Every receptor here comes from a female donor with multiple sclerosis, enrolled in a pregnancy study.

This clone was found many times. The chain is built from TRBV30 and TRBJ1-6; tentative D call: TRBD1 (6 bases). Germline V CDR1 and CDR2: GTSNPN, SVGIG (reference sequence). V lost 3 bases and J lost 10, with 16 bases in between. This CDR3 contains 14 residues. Here the CDR3 reads CAWSGRQASSPLHF. The CDR3, as DNA: TGTGCCTGGAGCGGAAGACAGGCGTCATCACCCCTCCACTTT.

The chain is built from TRBV5-6 and TRBJ2-7; 8 positions match TRBD2. V was clipped by 2 bases and J by 2 bases; unmatched bases: 9. CDR3 length: 16 residues. Germline CDR1 is SGHDT and CDR2 is YYEEEE. The CDR3 region is CASSFALAGPAYEQYF. The DNA for the CDR3 is TGTGCCAGCAGCTTTGCCTTAGCGGGGCCCGCCTACGAGCAGTACTTC.

In nucleotides, the CDR3 is TGTGCCAGCAGCTTGCCAGGGAAACCTAGCACAGATACGCAGTATTTT. Protein product: CASSLPGKPSTDTQYF. This chain uses TRBV5-4 with TRBJ2-3; weak D call: TRBD1 (5 bases). V was cut by 1 base and J by 0 bases, with 12 bases left in between. Germline V gene sequence: CDR1 SGHNT, CDR2 YYREEE (reference sequence). The CDR3 is made up of 16 amino acids.

The V call is TRBV30, the J call TRBJ1-2, with D possibly matching TRBD1 (6 bases). Germline V lookup: CDR1 GTSNPN, CDR2 SVGIG (reference sequence). V lost 5 bases and J 1 base, leaving 8 bases between the germline ends. The CDR3 sequence is 12 residues long. CDR3 loop: CAWGTYNYGYTF. As DNA, the CDR3 is TGTGCCTGGGGGACATATAACTATGGCTACACCTTC.

V usage is TRBV7-3 and J usage is TRBJ2-2; TRBD2 is a possible D gene (5 bases). V was shortened by 5 bases and J by 1 base, with 11 bases between the two germline ends. CDR3 length: 15 residues. Germline V gene lookup returns CDR1 SGHTA and CDR2 FQGTGA. For the CDR3, the DNA is TGTGCCAGCAGCCCCATGGAGGTGAACACCGGGGAGCTGTTTTTT. Its protein product is CASSPMEVNTGELFF.

V usage is TRBV5-5 and J usage is TRBJ1-2; no firm D call. Per germline, CDR1 SGHKS and CDR2 YYEKEE (reference sequence). V was pared by 0 bases and J by 10 bases, with 16 bases between. This CDR3 contains 14 residues. CDR3 sequence reads: CASSLGTRVIDYTF. The CDR3, as DNA: TGTGCCAGCAGCTTGGGCACTCGCGTTATCGACTACACCTTC.

The chain uses TRBV7-9 and TRBJ1-5, with a possible D match to TRBD1 (6 bases). Germline-derived CDR1 and CDR2 are SEHNR and FQNEAQ (reference sequence). Trimming pared 0 bases from V and 8 bases from J, leaving 14 bases between. The CDR3 is 15 residues long. As DNA, the CDR3 is TGTGCCAGCAGCTTAGCGACGGGGGGCGAGGAGCCCCAGCATTTT. Translation: CASSLATGGEEPQHF.

The chain is built from TRBV7-9 and TRBJ2-1, with 8 bases aligning to TRBD1. The CDR3 is 16 amino acids. Germline V gene lookup returns CDR1 SEHNR and CDR2 FQNEAQ (reference sequence). The trim removed 3 bases at V and 0 bases at J, leaving 4 bases unmatched. This chain's CDR3 is CASSFRDRYSYNEQFF. The CDR3 DNA is TGTGCCAGCAGCTTCCGGGACAGGTACTCCTACAATGAGCAGTTCTTC.

The CDR3 coding sequence is TGTGCCAGCAGCCTGCTAACAGGGGATGCGGTCCGTAACTATGGCTACACCTTC. Translated, it gives CASSLLTGDAVRNYGYTF. The V and J genes are TRBV13 and TRBJ1-2, with 7 bases matching TRBD1. The CDR3 is made up of 18 amino acids. The J segment lost 1 base and the V segment lost 5 bases, leaving 16 bases of the junction unmatched. CDR1 is PRHDT, CDR2 FYEKMQ, per germline (reference sequence).

V usage is TRBV15 and J usage is TRBJ1-1, with D tentatively TRBD1 (5 bases). V was cut by 5 bases and J by 3 bases, with 13 bases left in between. CDR3 size: 14 residues. Germline V lookup: CDR1 LNHNV, CDR2 YYDKDF (reference sequence). The CDR3 DNA reads as TGTGCCACCAGCGGGGGGACGGACTACACTGAAGCTTTCTTT. Residues: CATSGGTDYTEAFF.

This clone was observed once. The rearrangement joins TRBV2 to TRBJ1-4, with a tentative D call TRBD1 (5 bases). V lost 7 bases and J lost 3, with 15 bases in between. The length of the CDR3 is 15 residues. CDR1 is SNHLY and CDR2 is FYNNEI in the germline V gene. CDR3 sequence: CASTDLQAANEKLFF. For the CDR3, the DNA is TGTGCCAGCACCGACCTACAGGCGGCTAATGAAAAACTGTTTTTT.